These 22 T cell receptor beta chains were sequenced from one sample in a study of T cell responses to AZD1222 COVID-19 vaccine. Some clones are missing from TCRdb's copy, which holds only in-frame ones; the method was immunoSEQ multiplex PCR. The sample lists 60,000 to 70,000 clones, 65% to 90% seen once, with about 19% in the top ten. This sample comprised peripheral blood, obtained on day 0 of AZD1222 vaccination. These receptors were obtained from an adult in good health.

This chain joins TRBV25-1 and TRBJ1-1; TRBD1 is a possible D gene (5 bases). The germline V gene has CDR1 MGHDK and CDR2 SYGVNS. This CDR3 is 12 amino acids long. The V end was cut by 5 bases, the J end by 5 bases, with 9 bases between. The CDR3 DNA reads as TGTGCCAGCAGTCGGGGGTTGACTGAAGCTTTCTTT. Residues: CASSRGLTEAFF. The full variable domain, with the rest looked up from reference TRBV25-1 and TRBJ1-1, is EADIYQTPRYLVIGTGKKITLECSQTMGHDKMYWYQQDPGMELHLIHYSYGVNSTEKGDLSSESTVSRIRTEHFPLTLESARPSHTSQYLCASSRGLTEAFFGQGTRLTVV.

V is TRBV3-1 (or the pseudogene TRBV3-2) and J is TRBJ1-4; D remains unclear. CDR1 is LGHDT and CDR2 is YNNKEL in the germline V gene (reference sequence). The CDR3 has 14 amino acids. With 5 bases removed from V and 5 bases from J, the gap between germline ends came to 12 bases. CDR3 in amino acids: CASSSRARNEKLFF. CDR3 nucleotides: TGTGCCAGCAGCTCTCGCGCGCGGAATGAAAAACTGTTTTTT.

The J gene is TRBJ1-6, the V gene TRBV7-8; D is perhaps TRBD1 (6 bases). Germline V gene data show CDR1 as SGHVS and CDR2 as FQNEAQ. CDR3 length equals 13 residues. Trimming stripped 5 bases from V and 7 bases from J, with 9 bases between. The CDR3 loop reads CASSLDRNSPLHF. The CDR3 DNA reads TGTGCCAGCAGCCTCGACAGGAATTCACCCCTCCACTTT.

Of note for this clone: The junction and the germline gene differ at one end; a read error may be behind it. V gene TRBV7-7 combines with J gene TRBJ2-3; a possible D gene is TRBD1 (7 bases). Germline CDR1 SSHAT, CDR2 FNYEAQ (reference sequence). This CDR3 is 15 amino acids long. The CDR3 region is CASSWSRGVSDTQYF. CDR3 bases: TGTGCTAGCAGCTGGAGCAGGGGGGTATCAGATACGCAGTATTTT.

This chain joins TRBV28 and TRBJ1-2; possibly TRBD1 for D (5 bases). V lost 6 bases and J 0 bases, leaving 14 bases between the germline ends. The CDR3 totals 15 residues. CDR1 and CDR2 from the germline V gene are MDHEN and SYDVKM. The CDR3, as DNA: TGTGCCAGCAGCCACCGGGACCTAGCTAACTATGGCTACACCTTC. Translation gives CASSHRDLANYGYTF.

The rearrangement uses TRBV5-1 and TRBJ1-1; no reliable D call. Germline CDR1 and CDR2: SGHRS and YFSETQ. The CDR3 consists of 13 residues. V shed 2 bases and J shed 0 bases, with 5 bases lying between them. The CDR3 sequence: CASSLGLNTEAFF. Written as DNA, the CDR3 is TGCGCCAGCAGCTTAGGGTTGAACACTGAAGCTTTCTTT.

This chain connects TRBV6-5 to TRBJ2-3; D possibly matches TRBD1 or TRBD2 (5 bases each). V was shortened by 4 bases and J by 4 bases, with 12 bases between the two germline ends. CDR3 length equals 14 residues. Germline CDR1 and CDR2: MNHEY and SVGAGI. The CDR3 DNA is TGTGCCAGCAGTTGGGACCGCTTCCCAGATACGCAGTATTTT. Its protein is CASSWDRFPDTQYF.

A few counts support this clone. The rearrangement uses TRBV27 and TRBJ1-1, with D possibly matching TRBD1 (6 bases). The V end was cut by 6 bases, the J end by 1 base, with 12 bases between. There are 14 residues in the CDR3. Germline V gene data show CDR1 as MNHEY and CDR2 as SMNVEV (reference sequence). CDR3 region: CASRGGRQNTEAFF. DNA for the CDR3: TGTGCCAGCAGGGGGGGCAGACAGAACACTGAAGCTTTCTTT.

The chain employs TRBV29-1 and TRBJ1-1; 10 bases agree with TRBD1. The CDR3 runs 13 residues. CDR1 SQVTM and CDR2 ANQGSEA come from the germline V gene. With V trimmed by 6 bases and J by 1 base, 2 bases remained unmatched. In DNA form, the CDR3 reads TGCAGCGTCGGGACAGGGGAGAACACTGAAGCTTTCTTT. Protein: CSVGTGENTEAFF.

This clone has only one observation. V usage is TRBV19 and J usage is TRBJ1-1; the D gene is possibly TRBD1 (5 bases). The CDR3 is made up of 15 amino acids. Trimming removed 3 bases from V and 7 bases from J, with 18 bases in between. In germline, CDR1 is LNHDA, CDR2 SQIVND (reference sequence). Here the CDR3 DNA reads TGTGCCAGTAGTATCCCTGGGGTCCCGAGGGGTGAAGCTTTCTTT. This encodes CASSIPGVPRGEAFF.

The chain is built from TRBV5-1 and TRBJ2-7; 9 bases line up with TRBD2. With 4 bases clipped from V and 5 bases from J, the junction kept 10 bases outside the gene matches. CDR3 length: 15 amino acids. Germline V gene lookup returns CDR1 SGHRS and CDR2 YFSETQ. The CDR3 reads CASSVAGVIKNEQYF. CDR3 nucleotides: TGCGCCAGCAGCGTAGCGGGGGTGATTAAAAACGAGCAGTACTTC. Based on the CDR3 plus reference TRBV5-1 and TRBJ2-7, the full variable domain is KAGVTQTPRYLIKTRGQQVTLSCSPISGHRSVSWYQQTPGQGLQFLFEYFSETQRNKGNFPGRFSGRQFSNSRSEMNVSTLELGDSALYLCASSVAGVIKNEQYFGPGTRLTVT.

CDR3 coding DNA: TGTGCCAGCAGCTCACCGGACGGCGGAGCCACTGAAGCTTTCTTT. The encoded protein is CASSSPDGGATEAFF. The chain carries TRBV7-2 and TRBJ1-1, with D unresolved. The CDR3 is made up of 15 amino acids. The V and J ends lost 4 bases and 4 bases respectively, with 16 bases between them. Germline CDR1 and CDR2: SGHTA and FQGNSA.

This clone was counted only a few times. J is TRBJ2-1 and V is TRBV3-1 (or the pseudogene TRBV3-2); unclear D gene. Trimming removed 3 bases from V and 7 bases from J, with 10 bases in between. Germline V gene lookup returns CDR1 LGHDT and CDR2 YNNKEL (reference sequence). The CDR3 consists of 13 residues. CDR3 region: CASSHANGNEQFF. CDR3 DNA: TGTGCCAGCAGCCACGCAAACGGGAATGAGCAGTTCTTC.

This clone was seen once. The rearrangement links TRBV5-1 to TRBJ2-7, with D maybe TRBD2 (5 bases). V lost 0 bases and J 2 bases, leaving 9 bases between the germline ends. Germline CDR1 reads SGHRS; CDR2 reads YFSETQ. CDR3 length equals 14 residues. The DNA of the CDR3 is TGCGCCAGCAGCTTGGGGACTCTTACCTACGAGCAGTACTTC. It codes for CASSLGTLTYEQYF. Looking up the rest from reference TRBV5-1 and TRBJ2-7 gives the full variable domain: KAGVTQTPRYLIKTRGQQVTLSCSPISGHRSVSWYQQTPGQGLQFLFEYFSETQRNKGNFPGRFSGRQFSNSRSEMNVSTLELGDSALYLCASSLGTLTYEQYFGPGTRLTVT.

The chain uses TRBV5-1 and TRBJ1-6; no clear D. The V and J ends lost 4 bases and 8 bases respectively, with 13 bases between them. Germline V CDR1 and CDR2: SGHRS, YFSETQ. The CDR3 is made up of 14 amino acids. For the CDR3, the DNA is TGCGCCAGCAGCCATCTAGGGTTCGATTCACCCCTCCACTTT. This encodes CASSHLGFDSPLHF. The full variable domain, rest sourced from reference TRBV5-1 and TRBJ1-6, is KAGVTQTPRYLIKTRGQQVTLSCSPISGHRSVSWYQQTPGQGLQFLFEYFSETQRNKGNFPGRFSGRQFSNSRSEMNVSTLELGDSALYLCASSHLGFDSPLHFGNGTRLTVT.

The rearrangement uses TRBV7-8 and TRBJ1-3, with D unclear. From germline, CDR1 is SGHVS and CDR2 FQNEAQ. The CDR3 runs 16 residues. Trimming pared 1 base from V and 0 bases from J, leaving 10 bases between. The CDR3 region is CASSLVGHDSGNTIYF. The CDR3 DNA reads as TGTGCCAGCAGCTTAGTAGGGCATGACTCTGGAAACACCATATATTTT. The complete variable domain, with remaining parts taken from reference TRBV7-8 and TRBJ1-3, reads GAGVSQSPRYKVAKRGQDVALRCDPISGHVSLFWYQQALGQGPEFLTYFQNEAQLDKSGLPSDRFFAERPEGSVSTLKIQRTQQEDSAVYLCASSLVGHDSGNTIYFGEGSWLTVV.

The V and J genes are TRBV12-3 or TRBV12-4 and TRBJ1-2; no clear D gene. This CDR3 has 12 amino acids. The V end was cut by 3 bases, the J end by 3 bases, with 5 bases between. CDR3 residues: CASSFADYGYTF. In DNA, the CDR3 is TGTGCCAGCAGTTTCGCGGACTATGGCTACACCTTC.

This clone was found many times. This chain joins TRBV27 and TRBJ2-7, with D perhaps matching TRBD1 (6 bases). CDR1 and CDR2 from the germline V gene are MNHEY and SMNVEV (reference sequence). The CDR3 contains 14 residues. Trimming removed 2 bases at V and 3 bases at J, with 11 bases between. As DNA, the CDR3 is TGTGCCAGCAGTTTACAACAGGGAAGCTACGAGCAGTACTTC. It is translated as CASSLQQGSYEQYF.

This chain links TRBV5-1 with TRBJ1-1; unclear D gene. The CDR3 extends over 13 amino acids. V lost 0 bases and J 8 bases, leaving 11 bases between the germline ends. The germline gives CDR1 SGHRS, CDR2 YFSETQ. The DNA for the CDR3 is TGCGCCAGCAGCTTGGACGAATCCGGGGAAGCTTTCTTT. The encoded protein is CASSLDESGEAFF.

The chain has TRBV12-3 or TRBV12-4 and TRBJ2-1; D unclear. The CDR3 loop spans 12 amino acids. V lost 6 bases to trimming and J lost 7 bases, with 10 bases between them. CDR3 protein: CASSLGLNEQFF. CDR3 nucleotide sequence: TGTGCCAGCAGCCTTGGGCTGAATGAGCAGTTCTTC.

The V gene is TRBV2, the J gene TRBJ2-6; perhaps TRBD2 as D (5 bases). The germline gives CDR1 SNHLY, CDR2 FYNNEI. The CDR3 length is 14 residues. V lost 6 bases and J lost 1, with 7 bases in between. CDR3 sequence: CASRRGSGANVLTF. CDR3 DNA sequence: TGTGCCAGCAGACGGGGATCTGGGGCCAACGTCCTGACTTTC. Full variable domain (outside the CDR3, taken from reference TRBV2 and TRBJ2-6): EPEVTQTPSHQVTQMGQEVILRCVPISNHLYFYWYRQILGQKVEFLVSFYNNEISEKSEIFDDQFSVERPDGSNFTLKIRSTKLEDSAMYFCASRRGSGANVLTFGAGSRLTVL.

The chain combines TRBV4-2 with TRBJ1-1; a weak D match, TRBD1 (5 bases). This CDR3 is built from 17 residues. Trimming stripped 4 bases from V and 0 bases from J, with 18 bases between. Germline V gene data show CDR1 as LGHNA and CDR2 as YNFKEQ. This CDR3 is CASSRDGGWGMNTEAFF. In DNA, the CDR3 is TGTGCCAGCAGCCGTGATGGGGGGTGGGGCATGAACACTGAAGCTTTCTTT.